The 5 T cell receptor beta chains reported below all come from one sample, sequenced in a study of T cell responses to AZD1222 COVID-19 vaccine. Some clones are missing from TCRdb's copy, which holds only in-frame ones; the method was immunoSEQ multiplex PCR. The data hold some 140,000 clones, with more than 85% observed a single time. The sequences come from peripheral blood, collected on day 0 of AZD1222 vaccination. Source of these receptors: an adult in good health.

This clone was observed a single time. This chain connects TRBV6-5 to TRBJ1-4; D remains unclear. V was trimmed by 5 bases and J by 2 bases, leaving 9 bases between them. The germline V gene has CDR1 MNHEY and CDR2 SVGAGI. This CDR3 has 14 residues. The CDR3 region is CASSTGVTNEKLFF. As DNA, the CDR3 is TGTGCCAGCAGTACCGGGGTGACTAATGAAAAACTGTTTTTT.

The V gene is TRBV27, the J gene TRBJ1-5, with a possible D match to TRBD1 (5 bases). V gave up 5 bases and J gave up 6 bases, with 11 bases separating them. CDR1 and CDR2 (germline): MNHEY, SMNVEV (reference sequence). The CDR3 sequence is 13 residues long. CDR3 amino acids: CASSPRGGQPQHF. The CDR3 DNA reads as TGTGCCAGCAGTCCCCGGGGGGGTCAGCCCCAGCATTTT.

The chain carries TRBV5-1 and TRBJ2-7; no definite D call. The CDR3 has 12 residues. V lost 1 base, J lost 3 bases, and 5 bases lay in between. In germline, CDR1 is SGHRS, CDR2 YFSETQ. CDR3 in DNA: TGCGCCAGCAGCTTGACCGGCTACGAGCAGTACTTC. As protein: CASSLTGYEQYF. Full variable domain (missing parts from reference TRBV5-1 and TRBJ2-7): KAGVTQTPRYLIKTRGQQVTLSCSPISGHRSVSWYQQTPGQGLQFLFEYFSETQRNKGNFPGRFSGRQFSNSRSEMNVSTLELGDSALYLCASSLTGYEQYFGPGTRLTVT.

This chain joins TRBV5-1 and TRBJ1-5, with D possibly TRBD1 on 6 matching bases. The CDR3 runs 15 residues. Germline assignment: CDR1 SGHRS and CDR2 YFSETQ. V lost 0 bases to trimming and J lost 6 bases, with 13 bases between them. The CDR3 region is CASSLGGRDTQPQHF. The CDR3 DNA sequence: TGCGCCAGCAGCTTGGGGGGCAGGGACACTCAGCCCCAGCATTTT.

CDR3 residues: CASSQYGTSGRALQYF. For the CDR3, the DNA is TGTGCCAGCAGCCAATACGGGACTAGCGGGAGGGCCTTGCAGTACTTC. The V call is TRBV3-1 (or the pseudogene TRBV3-2), the J call TRBJ2-7; TRBD2 matches 16 bases. This CDR3 has 16 residues. The germline gives CDR1 LGHDT, CDR2 YNNKEL (reference sequence). The ends lost 2 bases at V and 9 bases at J; junction bases unmatched: 7.